This passage covers 19 T cell receptor beta chains from one sample sequenced in a study of blood T cell repertoires in COVID-19. Some clones are missing from TCRdb's copy, which holds only in-frame ones; the method was immunoSEQ multiplex PCR. The table records about 170,000 clones, 65% to 85% of them present only once. Material for sequencing was peripheral blood. These receptors were collected from a human donor with acute or convalescent COVID-19. The donor label of this sample is uncertain.

The chain links TRBV15 to TRBJ1-2; D remains ambiguous. Trimming pared 4 bases from V and 1 base from J, leaving 7 bases between. Germline loops: CDR1 LNHNV, CDR2 YYDKDF (reference sequence). The CDR3 contains 13 residues. CDR3: CATSIANNYGYTF. Written as DNA, the CDR3 is TGTGCCACCAGCATTGCTAATAACTATGGCTACACCTTC. Full variable domain (rest looked up from reference TRBV15 and TRBJ1-2): DAMVIQNPRYQVTQFGKPVTLSCSQTLNHNVMYWYQQKSSQAPKLLFHYYDKDFNNEADTPDNFQSRRPNTSFCFLDIRSPGLGDTAMYLCATSIANNYGYTFGSGTRLTVV.

The chain links TRBV19 to TRBJ2-2; tentatively, D is TRBD2 (6 bases). The CDR3 runs 16 residues. Germline V gene data show CDR1 as LNHDA and CDR2 as SQIVND (reference sequence). V was cut by 8 bases and J by 6 bases, with 22 bases left in between. The CDR3 sequence: CASSTAGTSAAGELFF. In DNA, the CDR3 is TGTGCCAGTTCGACGGCCGGGACTTCCGCGGCCGGGGAGCTGTTTTTT. The whole variable domain, filled in from reference TRBV19 and TRBJ2-2, reads DGGITQSPKYLFRKEGQNVTLSCEQNLNHDAMYWYRQDPGQGLRLIYYSQIVNDFQKGDIAEGYSVSREKKESFPLTVTSAQKNPTAFYLCASSTAGTSAAGELFFGEGSRLTVL.

This clone appeared once. The rearrangement links TRBV5-1 to TRBJ1-4; 7 bases match TRBD1. Germline CDR1 SGHRS, CDR2 YFSETQ. The J segment lost 4 bases and the V segment lost 4 bases, leaving 4 bases of the junction unmatched. The CDR3 is 14 amino acids. This chain's CDR3 is CASSRDSLNEKLFF. The CDR3, as DNA: TGCGCCAGCAGCCGGGACAGCCTTAATGAAAAACTGTTTTTT.

The rearrangement joins TRBV5-4 to TRBJ2-3, with TRBD1 matching over 7 bases. Germline V gives CDR1 SGHNT, CDR2 YYREEE (reference sequence). The CDR3 consists of 16 residues. V was pared by 5 bases and J by 0 bases, with 9 bases of the junction left unmatched. The CDR3 nucleotides read TGTGCCAGCAGTCCCGGACAGGTCGCTAGCACAGATACGCAGTATTTT. Protein product: CASSPGQVASTDTQYF.

The chain joins TRBV28 to TRBJ1-1; 10 bases align to TRBD1. Trimming at V came to 3 bases and at J to 11 bases, leaving 6 bases not matched to a gene. Germline CDR1 and CDR2: MDHEN and SYDVKM. The CDR3 covers 13 residues. As DNA, the CDR3 is TGTGCCAGCAGTTTTTGGACAGGGGGACCGGCTTTCTTT. It yields the protein CASSFWTGGPAFF.

With respect to this clone: This sample includes further DNA sequences coding for the same CDR3. The chain links TRBV10-2 to TRBJ1-1, with 8 bases matching TRBD1. The CDR3 has 16 residues. With V trimmed by 4 bases and J by 1 base, 8 bases remained unmatched. Germline-derived CDR1 and CDR2 are WSHSY and SAAADI. The CDR3 loop reads CASSGGTGGPNTEAFF. CDR3 bases: TGCGCCAGCAGTGGGGGGACAGGTGGCCCGAACACTGAAGCTTTCTTT.

J is TRBJ2-7 and V is TRBV6-6, with D maybe TRBD1 (6 bases). V was cut by 4 bases and J by 2 bases, with 15 bases left in between. In germline, CDR1 is MNHNY, CDR2 SVGAGI (reference sequence). The CDR3 sequence is 15 residues long. CDR3 amino acids: CASSWGTGQPYEQYF. As DNA, the CDR3 is TGTGCCAGCAGTTGGGGAACGGGACAACCCTACGAGCAGTACTTC.

This rearrangement joins TRBV7-3 to TRBJ2-3; D ambiguous. Trimming stripped 4 bases from V and 0 bases from J, with 14 bases between. This CDR3 spans 16 amino acids. Germline-derived CDR1 and CDR2 are SGHTA and FQGTGA. The CDR3 sequence is CASSSLALASTDTQYF. Here the CDR3 DNA reads TGTGCCAGCAGCTCTTTGGCCCTCGCTAGCACAGATACGCAGTATTTT.

This clone was seen just once. The gene calls are TRBV7-3 and TRBJ2-2, with TRBD2 identical over 10 bases. V lost 2 bases to trimming and J lost 4 bases; unmatched junction nucleotides: 7. This CDR3 is built from 17 residues. Germline V gene sequence: CDR1 SGHTA, CDR2 FQGTGA. CDR3 nucleotide sequence: TGTGCCAGCAGCTTAGAACCGGGACTAGCGTCCACCGGGGAGCTGTTTTTT. Its protein product is CASSLEPGLASTGELFF.

The chain carries TRBV2 and TRBJ2-7; tentative D call: TRBD1 (5 bases). There are 14 residues in the CDR3. V gave up 4 bases and J gave up 1 base, with 11 bases separating them. Germline CDR1 is SNHLY and CDR2 is FYNNEI. The CDR3 DNA reads as TGTGCCAGCAGTGGGGTCAGGGCGTCCTACGAGCAGTACTTC. This encodes CASSGVRASYEQYF. Drawing the rest from reference TRBV2 and TRBJ2-7, the complete variable domain is EPEVTQTPSHQVTQMGQEVILRCVPISNHLYFYWYRQILGQKVEFLVSFYNNEISEKSEIFDDQFSVERPDGSNFTLKIRSTKLEDSAMYFCASSGVRASYEQYFGPGTRLTVT.

The genes are TRBV7-3 and TRBJ2-2; TRBD2 matches at 7 bases. Germline V CDR1 and CDR2: SGHTA, FQGTGA. Trimming cost V 2 bases and J 1 base; bases outside gene matches: 4. The CDR3 sequence is 16 residues long. CDR3 coding DNA: TGTGCCAGCAGCTTACAACTAGCGAGGAACACCGGGGAGCTGTTTTTT. Protein product: CASSLQLARNTGELFF.

V gene TRBV3-1 (or the pseudogene TRBV3-2) combines with J gene TRBJ2-3; 9 positions match TRBD2. Per germline, CDR1 LGHDT and CDR2 YNNKEL (reference sequence). Trimming at V came to 3 bases and at J to 4 bases, leaving 5 bases not matched to a gene. The CDR3 length is 15 residues. The CDR3 protein is CASSHLAGGPDTQYF. CDR3 in DNA: TGTGCCAGCAGCCACCTGGCGGGGGGGCCAGATACGCAGTATTTT.

The gene calls are TRBV19 and TRBJ2-3; 7 positions match TRBD2. J gave up 4 bases and V 6 bases, and 4 bases lay outside the gene matches. The CDR3 is 13 residues long. The V gene's germline CDR1 is LNHDA and CDR2 SQIVND (reference sequence). In nucleotides, the CDR3 is TGTGCCAGTAGGCCTAGCGGTCCAGATACGCAGTATTTT. It codes for CASRPSGPDTQYF. The full variable domain, its missing parts supplied by reference TRBV19 and TRBJ2-3, is DGGITQSPKYLFRKEGQNVTLSCEQNLNHDAMYWYRQDPGQGLRLIYYSQIVNDFQKGDIAEGYSVSREKKESFPLTVTSAQKNPTAFYLCASRPSGPDTQYFGPGTRLTVL.

This rearrangement joins TRBV30 to TRBJ2-5; D is possibly TRBD1 (6 bases). Trimming left V 5 bases short and J 4 bases short, with 8 bases between. The CDR3 loop spans 11 amino acids. The germline CDR1 and CDR2 sequences are GTSNPN and SVGIG (reference sequence). CDR3 region: CAWSGAETQYF. The CDR3 DNA reads TGTGCCTGGTCAGGGGCAGAGACCCAGTACTTC.

This sequence joins TRBV7-3 and TRBJ2-2, with 10 bases lining up with TRBD2. The CDR3 sequence is 15 residues long. Germline loops: CDR1 SGHTA, CDR2 FQGTGA. After removal of 5 bases from V and 7 bases from J, the junction contained 7 bases not matched to a gene. CDR3 sequence (DNA): TGTGCCAGCAGCCCTCTAGCGGGGGACCACGGGGAGCTGTTTTTT. Translating it yields CASSPLAGDHGELFF.

In this sample, this clone turned up once. The gene calls are TRBV6-5 and TRBJ1-2; 7 bases map to TRBD1. This CDR3 has 14 residues. Germline V lookup: CDR1 MNHEY, CDR2 SVGAGI. Trimming removed 7 bases from V and 4 bases from J; junction bases left unmatched: 9. DNA of the CDR3: TGTGCCAGCACCCGAGGGACAGTAAGCTATGGCTACACCTTC. It encodes CASTRGTVSYGYTF.

The chain is built from TRBV9 and TRBJ2-1, with unresolved D. V was pared by 4 bases and J by 4 bases, with 12 bases between. The CDR3 runs 14 residues. CDR1 is SGDLS and CDR2 is YYNGEE in the germline V gene. The CDR3 is CASSPPGLYNEQFF. CDR3 bases: TGTGCCAGCAGCCCTCCGGGTTTATACAATGAGCAGTTCTTC.

This clone showed up just once. The J gene is TRBJ1-3, the V gene TRBV9; D may be TRBD1 (5 bases). The CDR3 runs to 14 residues. V dropped 4 bases and J dropped 2 bases, with 10 bases sitting between them. Germline CDR1 and CDR2: SGDLS and YYNGEE. CDR3 protein: CASSMQGTGNTIYF. CDR3 in DNA: TGTGCCAGCAGCATGCAGGGTACTGGAAACACCATATATTTT.

This clone has only one observation. CDR3 nucleotide sequence: TGTGCCAGTACCCCTATACAGGGTTCAGGCACTGAAGCTTTCTTT. It translates to CASTPIQGSGTEAFF. The chain links TRBV19 to TRBJ1-1, with D maybe TRBD1 (6 bases). This CDR3 has 15 residues. V was shortened by 7 bases and J by 4 bases, with 19 bases between the two germline ends. The germline V gene encodes CDR1 LNHDA and CDR2 SQIVND (reference sequence).